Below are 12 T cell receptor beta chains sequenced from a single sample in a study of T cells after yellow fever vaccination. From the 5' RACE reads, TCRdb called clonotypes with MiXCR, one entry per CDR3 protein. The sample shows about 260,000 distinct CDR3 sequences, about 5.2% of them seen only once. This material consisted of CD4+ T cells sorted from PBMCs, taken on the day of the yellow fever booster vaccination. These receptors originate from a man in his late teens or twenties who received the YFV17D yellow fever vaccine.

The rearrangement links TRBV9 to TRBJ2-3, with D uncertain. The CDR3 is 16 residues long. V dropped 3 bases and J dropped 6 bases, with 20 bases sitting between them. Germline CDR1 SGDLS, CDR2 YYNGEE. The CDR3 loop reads CASSALGWLSTDTQYF. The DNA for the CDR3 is TGTGCCAGCAGCGCTCTGGGGTGGCTTTCGACGGATACGCAGTATTTT.

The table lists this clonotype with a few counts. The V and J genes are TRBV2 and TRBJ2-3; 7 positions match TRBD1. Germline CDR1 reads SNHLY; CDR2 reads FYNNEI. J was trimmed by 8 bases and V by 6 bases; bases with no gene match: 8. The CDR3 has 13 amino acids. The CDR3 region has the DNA TGTGCCAGCAGAGACACAGGGGCGGGTACGCAGTATTTT. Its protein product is CASRDTGAGTQYF. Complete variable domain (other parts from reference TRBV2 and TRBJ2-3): EPEVTQTPSHQVTQMGQEVILRCVPISNHLYFYWYRQILGQKVEFLVSFYNNEISEKSEIFDDQFSVERPDGSNFTLKIRSTKLEDSAMYFCASRDTGAGTQYFGPGTRLTVL.

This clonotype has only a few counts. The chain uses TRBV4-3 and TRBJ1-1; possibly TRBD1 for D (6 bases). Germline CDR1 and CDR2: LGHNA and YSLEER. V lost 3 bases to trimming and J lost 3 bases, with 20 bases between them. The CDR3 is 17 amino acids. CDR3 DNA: TGCGCCAGCAGCCAGGGATACGGGGGGCTAGTGGACACTGAAGCTTTCTTT. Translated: CASSQGYGGLVDTEAFF.

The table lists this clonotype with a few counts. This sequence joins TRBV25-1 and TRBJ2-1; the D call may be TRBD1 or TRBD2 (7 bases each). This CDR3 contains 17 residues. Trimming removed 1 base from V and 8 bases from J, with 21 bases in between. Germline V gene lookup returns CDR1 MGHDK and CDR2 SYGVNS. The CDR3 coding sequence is TGTGCCAGCAGTGAATGGAGGACAGGCTTGGGGGGGGATGAGCAGTTCTTC. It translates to CASSEWRTGLGGDEQFF.

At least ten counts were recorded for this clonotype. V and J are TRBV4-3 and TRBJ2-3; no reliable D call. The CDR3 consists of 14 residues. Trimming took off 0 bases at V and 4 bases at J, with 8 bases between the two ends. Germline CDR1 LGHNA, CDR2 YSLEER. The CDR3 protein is CASSQDLGSDTQYF. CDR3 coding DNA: TGCGCCAGCAGCCAAGATCTGGGATCAGATACGCAGTATTTT.

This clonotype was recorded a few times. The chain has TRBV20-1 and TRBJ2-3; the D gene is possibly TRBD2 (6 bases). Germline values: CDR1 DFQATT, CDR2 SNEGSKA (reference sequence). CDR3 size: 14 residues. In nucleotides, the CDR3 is TGCAGCTGCCCAGTCGCGGGGACGCCCGATACGCAGTATTTT. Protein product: CSCPVAGTPDTQYF.

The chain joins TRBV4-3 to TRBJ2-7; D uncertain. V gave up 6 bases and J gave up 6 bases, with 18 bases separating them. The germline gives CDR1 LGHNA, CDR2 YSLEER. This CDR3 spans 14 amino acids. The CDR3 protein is CASRELGSSGEQYV. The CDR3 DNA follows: TGCGCCAGCAGGGAGTTGGGTTCTTCCGGCGAGCAGTACGTC.

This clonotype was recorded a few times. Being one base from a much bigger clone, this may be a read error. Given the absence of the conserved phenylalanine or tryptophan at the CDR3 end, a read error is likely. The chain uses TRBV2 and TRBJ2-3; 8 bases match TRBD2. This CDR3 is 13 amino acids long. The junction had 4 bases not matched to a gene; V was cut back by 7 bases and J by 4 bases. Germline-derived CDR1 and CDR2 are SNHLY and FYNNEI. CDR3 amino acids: CASIPGGPDTQYL. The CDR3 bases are TGTGCCAGCATTCCGGGGGGGCCAGATACGCAGTATCTT.

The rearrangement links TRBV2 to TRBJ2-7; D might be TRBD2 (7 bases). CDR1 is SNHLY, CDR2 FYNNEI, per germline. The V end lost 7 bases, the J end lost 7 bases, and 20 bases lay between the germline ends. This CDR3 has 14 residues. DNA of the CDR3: TGTGCCAGCACCGCAGCCCGGGGGGCTGGGGAGCAGTACTTC. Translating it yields CASTAARGAGEQYF.

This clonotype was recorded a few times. Here the CDR3 DNA reads TGTGCCAGCAGCTTAGTAGGGGGCCCTGGAAACACCATATATTTT. It codes for CASSLVGGPGNTIYF. The chain links TRBV11-2 to TRBJ1-3; 7 bases fit TRBD1. Unmatched junction bases numbered 2, after V lost 1 base and J lost 2 bases. CDR1 is SGHAT and CDR2 is FQNNGV in the germline V gene. This CDR3 is 15 amino acids long.

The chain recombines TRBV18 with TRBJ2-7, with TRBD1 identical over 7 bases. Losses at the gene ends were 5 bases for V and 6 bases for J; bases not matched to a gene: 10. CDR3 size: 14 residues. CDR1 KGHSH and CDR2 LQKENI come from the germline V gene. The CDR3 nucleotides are TGTGCCAGCTCAACCAGAAAAACAGGGGCCGAGCAGTACGTC. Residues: CASSTRKTGAEQYV.

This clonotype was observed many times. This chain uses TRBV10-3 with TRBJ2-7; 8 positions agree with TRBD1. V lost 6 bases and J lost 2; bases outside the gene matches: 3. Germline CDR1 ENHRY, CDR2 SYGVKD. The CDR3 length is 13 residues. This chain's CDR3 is CAIRLQGAYEQYF. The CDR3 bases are TGTGCCATCAGGCTACAGGGGGCCTACGAGCAGTACTTC.